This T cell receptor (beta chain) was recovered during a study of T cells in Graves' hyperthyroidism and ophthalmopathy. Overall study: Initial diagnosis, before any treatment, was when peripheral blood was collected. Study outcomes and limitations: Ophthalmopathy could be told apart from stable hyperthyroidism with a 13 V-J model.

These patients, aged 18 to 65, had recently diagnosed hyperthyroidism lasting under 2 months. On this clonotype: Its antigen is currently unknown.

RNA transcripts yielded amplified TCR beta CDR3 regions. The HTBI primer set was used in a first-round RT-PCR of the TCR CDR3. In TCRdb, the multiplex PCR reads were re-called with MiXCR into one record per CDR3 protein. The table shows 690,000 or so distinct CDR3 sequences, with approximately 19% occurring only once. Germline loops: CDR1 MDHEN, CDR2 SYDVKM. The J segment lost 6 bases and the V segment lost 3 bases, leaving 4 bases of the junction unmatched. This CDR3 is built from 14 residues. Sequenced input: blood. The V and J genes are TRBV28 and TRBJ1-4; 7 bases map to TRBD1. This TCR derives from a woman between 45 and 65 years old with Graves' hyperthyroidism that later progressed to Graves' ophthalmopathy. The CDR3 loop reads CASSFWQGDEKLFF. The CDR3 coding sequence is TGTGCCAGCAGTTTCTGGCAGGGGGATGAAAAACTGTTTTTT.